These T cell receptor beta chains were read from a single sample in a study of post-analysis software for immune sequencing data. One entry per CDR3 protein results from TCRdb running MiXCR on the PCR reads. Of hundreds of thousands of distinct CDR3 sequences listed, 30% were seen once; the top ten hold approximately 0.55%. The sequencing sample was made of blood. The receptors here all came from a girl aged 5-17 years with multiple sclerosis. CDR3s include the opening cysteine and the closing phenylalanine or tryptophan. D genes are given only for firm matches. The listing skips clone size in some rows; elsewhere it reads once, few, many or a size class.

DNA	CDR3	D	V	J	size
TGCAGTGCCACAAGTGCATGGGGGGCGGACATTCAGTACTTC	CSATSAWGADIQYF	-	TRBV20-1	TRBJ2-4	-
TGTGCCAGCAGCTCCTCAGGGAATCAGCCCCAGCATTTT	CASSSSGNQPQHF	-	TRBV7-2	TRBJ1-5	-
TGTGCCAGCAGCTACCCAACAGGGAATTCCTATGGCTACACCTTC	CASSYPTGNSYGYTF	-	TRBV7-6	TRBJ1-2	few
TGCGCCAGCAGCTTGGCTAGCGGGGGGGCCCGGCAAGAGACCCAGTACTTC	CASSLASGGARQETQYF	TRBD2	TRBV5-1	TRBJ2-5	few
TGCGCCAGCAGCCCAGGGTTGGGACCGGGGAATCAGCCCCAGCATTTT	CASSPGLGPGNQPQHF	-	TRBV4-1	TRBJ1-5	few
TGTGCCAGCAGTGATGGACGGATCTCTGGGGCCAACGTCCTGACTTTC	CASSDGRISGANVLTF	-	TRBV6-1	TRBJ2-6	few
TGTGCCAGCTCACCACCGGGGGGGACAAGCTCCTACAATGAGCAGTTCTTC	CASSPPGGTSSYNEQFF	-	TRBV18	TRBJ2-1	-
TGTACCAGCAGTGAATTCGGCTCTAATTACAATGAGCAGTTCTTC	CTSSEFGSNYNEQFF	-	TRBV6-1	TRBJ2-1	-
TGTGCCAGCAGCCCCTTAGGACTAGCGGGAGTGCCGTTCTTC	CASSPLGLAGVPFF	TRBD2	TRBV9	TRBJ2-1	-
TGTGCCTCTCTTTTGGGATCGGGGATAAGTAGAGAGACCCAGTACTTC	CASLLGSGISRETQYF	-	TRBV7-2	TRBJ2-5	-
TGTGCCAGCAGCCAAGGTTCGGGCAGCCCGTACCAAGAGACCCAGTACTTC	CASSQGSGSPYQETQYF	-	TRBV3-1	TRBJ2-5	few
TGTGCCAGCACCCTCACCAGGATGCAAGAGACCCAGTACTTC	CASTLTRMQETQYF	-	TRBV5-6	TRBJ2-5	many
TGTGCCAGCAGCCAGTGGACGGGGGGCCGTCCCACAGATACGCAGTATTTT	CASSQWTGGRPTDTQYF	-	TRBV3-1	TRBJ2-3	-
TGTGCCAGCAGCGTAGCACCCGGGAGCACTGAAGCTTTCTTT	CASSVAPGSTEAFF	-	TRBV9	TRBJ1-1	few
TGCAGCGTTGCCCCGGGACATTTCAATGAGCAGTTCTTC	CSVAPGHFNEQFF	-	TRBV29-1	TRBJ2-1	few
TGTGCCACTCTGAGTGGTAGGGAAGCTTTCTTT	CATLSGREAFF	-	TRBV7-2	TRBJ1-1	-
TGCAGCGTTGGATTTACAGGATTAGCGGGGTCGGCGGAGACCCAGTACTTC	CSVGFTGLAGSAETQYF	TRBD2	TRBV29-1	TRBJ2-5	many
TGTGCCAGCAGCCAAGGGCAGTGGGTGGGTGGCTACACCTTC	CASSQGQWVGGYTF	-	TRBV3-1	TRBJ1-2	few
TGCAGCGTAAGGAACACAGATACGCAGTATTTT	CSVRNTDTQYF	-	TRBV29-1	TRBJ2-3	-
TGTGCCATCGGGCCTACCCCTTACAATGAGCAGTTCTTC	CAIGPTPYNEQFF	-	TRBV28	TRBJ2-1	-
TGCAGTGCAAGCCGGACAGTAGACACCACCCTGTTCTTC	CSASRTVDTTLFF	-	TRBV20-1	TRBJ2-1	-
TGTGCCAGCTCACCTAGCGGGAGAACGTCCTACGAGCAGTACTTC	CASSPSGRTSYEQYF	TRBD2	TRBV18	TRBJ2-7	-
TGTGCCAGCAAGGGGTACCAAATGAACACTGAAGCTTTCTTT	CASKGYQMNTEAFF	-	TRBV6-5	TRBJ1-1	-